Listed below are T cell receptor beta chains from one sample, sequenced in a study of blood T cell repertoires in COVID-19. The data were produced by immunoSEQ multiplex PCR, yet TCRdb's version contains in-frame clones alone and is incomplete. The data hold approximately 300,000 clones, with more than 85% observed a single time. The sequenced sample was PBMCs or T cells enriched from blood (not recorded which). These receptor sequences come from a woman in her 30s who had recovered from COVID-19. Each CDR3 is given with its conserved first and last residue. D genes are given only for firm matches. Only some rows state a clone size, as once, few, many or a class for expanded clones.

cdr3_aa: CASSRDGTPNYEQYF
cdr3_nt: TGCGCCAGCAGTCGTGACGGGACACCTAACTACGAGCAGTACTTC
j_call: TRBJ2-7
clone_size: NA
v_call: TRBV10-2
d_call: NA

cdr3_aa: CASSRQGSTGYTF
cdr3_nt: TGTGCCAGCAGCCGTCAGGGGTCTACTGGCTACACCTTC
j_call: TRBJ1-2
clone_size: NA
v_call: TRBV7-2
d_call: NA

cdr3_aa: CASSKGQFYGNTIYF
cdr3_nt: TGTGCCAGCAGCAAAGGACAGTTCTACGGAAACACCATATATTTT
j_call: TRBJ1-3
clone_size: NA
v_call: TRBV21-1
d_call: NA

cdr3_aa: CASSQEGSGLAGYNEQFF
cdr3_nt: TGCGCCAGCAGCCAAGAGGGGTCGGGACTAGCGGGATACAATGAGCAGTTCTTC
j_call: TRBJ2-1
clone_size: once
v_call: TRBV4-3
d_call: TRBD2

cdr3_aa: CATSRELDREETQYF
cdr3_nt: TGTGCCACCAGCAGAGAACTCGACAGGGAAGAGACCCAGTACTTC
j_call: TRBJ2-5
clone_size: NA
v_call: TRBV15
d_call: TRBD1

cdr3_aa: CASSVGTGNSDTQYF
cdr3_nt: TGTGCCAGCAGTGTGGGGACAGGGAATTCGGATACGCAGTATTTT
j_call: TRBJ2-3
clone_size: NA
v_call: TRBV2
d_call: TRBD1

cdr3_aa: CASSPTGVRSPLHF
cdr3_nt: TGTGCCAGCAGCCCTACAGGGGTTAGGTCACCCCTCCACTTT
j_call: TRBJ1-6
clone_size: NA
v_call: TRBV28
d_call: TRBD1

cdr3_aa: CASSNSRDSATLEPQHF
cdr3_nt: TGTGCCAGTAGTAACTCCCGGGACAGCGCAACCCTTGAGCCCCAGCATTTT
j_call: TRBJ1-5
clone_size: NA
v_call: TRBV19
d_call: TRBD1

cdr3_aa: CASLGQDYGYTF
cdr3_nt: TGTGCCAGCTTGGGACAAGACTATGGCTACACCTTC
j_call: TRBJ1-2
clone_size: NA
v_call: TRBV28
d_call: NA

cdr3_aa: CASSLGSSLVGYTF
cdr3_nt: TGTGCCAGCAGCTTAGGATCGAGTCTGGTTGGCTACACCTTC
j_call: TRBJ1-2
clone_size: NA
v_call: TRBV7-9
d_call: NA

cdr3_aa: CASSFPWFGGGDTQYF
cdr3_nt: TGTGCCAGCAGTTTCCCCTGGTTTGGCGGTGGAGATACGCAGTATTTT
j_call: TRBJ2-3
clone_size: NA
v_call: TRBV28
d_call: NA

cdr3_aa: CASSLDPGTGANVLTF
cdr3_nt: TGTGCCAGCAGCTTAGATCCAGGAACTGGGGCCAACGTCCTGACTTTC
j_call: TRBJ2-6
clone_size: NA
v_call: TRBV7-6
d_call: NA

cdr3_aa: CASSRRTGVAFSGNTIYF
cdr3_nt: TGTGCCAGCAGCCGGAGGACAGGGGTCGCTTTCTCTGGAAACACCATATATTTT
j_call: TRBJ1-3
clone_size: NA
v_call: TRBV5-6
d_call: TRBD1

cdr3_aa: CASSQLAALNEQFF
cdr3_nt: TGTGCCAGCAGCCAACTAGCGGCCCTCAATGAGCAGTTCTTC
j_call: TRBJ2-1
clone_size: NA
v_call: TRBV3-1/TRBV3-2
d_call: TRBD2

cdr3_aa: CASSCLRGNSPLHF
cdr3_nt: TGTGCCAGCAGCTGCCTACGGGGGAACTCACCCCTCCACTTT
j_call: TRBJ1-6
clone_size: few
v_call: TRBV12-1
d_call: NA

cdr3_aa: CASSPLDNQPQHF
cdr3_nt: TGTGCCAGCAGCCCCCTAGACAATCAGCCCCAGCATTTT
j_call: TRBJ1-5
clone_size: NA
v_call: TRBV7-8
d_call: NA